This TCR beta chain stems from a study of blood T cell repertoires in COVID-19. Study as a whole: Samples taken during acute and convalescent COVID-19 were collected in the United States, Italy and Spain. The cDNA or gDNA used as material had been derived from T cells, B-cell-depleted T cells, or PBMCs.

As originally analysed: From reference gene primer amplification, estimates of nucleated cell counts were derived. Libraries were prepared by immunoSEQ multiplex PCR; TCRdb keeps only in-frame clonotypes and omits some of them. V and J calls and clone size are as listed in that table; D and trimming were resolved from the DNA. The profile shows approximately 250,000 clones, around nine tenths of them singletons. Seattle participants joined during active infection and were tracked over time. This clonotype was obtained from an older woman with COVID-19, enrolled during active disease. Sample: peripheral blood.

The CDR3 spells CASRGASGQPQHF. CDR3 in DNA: TGTGCCAGCAGGGGGGCGTCTGGGCAGCCCCAGCATTTT. V usage is TRBV6-5 and J usage is TRBJ1-5; D is perhaps TRBD1 (6 bases). CDR1 is MNHEY, CDR2 SVGAGI, per germline. This CDR3 comprises 13 residues. The V end was cut by 6 bases, the J end by 7 bases, with 13 bases between.